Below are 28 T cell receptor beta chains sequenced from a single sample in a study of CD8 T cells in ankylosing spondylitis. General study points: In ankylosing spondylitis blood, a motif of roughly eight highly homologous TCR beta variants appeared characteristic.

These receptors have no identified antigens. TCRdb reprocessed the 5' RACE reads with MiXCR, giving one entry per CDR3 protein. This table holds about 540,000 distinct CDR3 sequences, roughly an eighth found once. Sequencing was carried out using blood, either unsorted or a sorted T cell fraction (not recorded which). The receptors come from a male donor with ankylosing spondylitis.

This chain's CDR3 is CASSQDVGAGVGTDTQYF. CDR3 nucleotides: TGTGCCAGCAGCCAAGATGTTGGAGCGGGAGTAGGCACAGATACGCAGTATTTT. The chain is built from TRBV4-2 and TRBJ2-3, with TRBD2 matching over 8 bases. J lost 1 base, V lost 0 bases, and 9 bases had no gene match. CDR1 and CDR2 (germline): LGHNA, YNFKEQ. The CDR3 sequence is 18 residues long.

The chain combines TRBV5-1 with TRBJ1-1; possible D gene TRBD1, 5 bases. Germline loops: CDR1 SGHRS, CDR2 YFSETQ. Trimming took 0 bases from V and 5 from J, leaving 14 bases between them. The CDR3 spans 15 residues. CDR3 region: CASSLVPDGGTEAFF. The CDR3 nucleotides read TGCGCCAGCAGCTTGGTCCCGGATGGGGGGACTGAAGCTTTCTTT.

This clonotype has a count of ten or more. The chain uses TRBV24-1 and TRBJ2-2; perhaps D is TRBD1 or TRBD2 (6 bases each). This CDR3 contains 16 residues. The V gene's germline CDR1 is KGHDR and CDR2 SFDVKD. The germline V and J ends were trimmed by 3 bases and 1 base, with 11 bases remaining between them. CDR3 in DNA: TGTGCCACCAGTGATACCGAGGGGGGGAACACCGGGGAGCTGTTTTTT. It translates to CATSDTEGGNTGELFF.

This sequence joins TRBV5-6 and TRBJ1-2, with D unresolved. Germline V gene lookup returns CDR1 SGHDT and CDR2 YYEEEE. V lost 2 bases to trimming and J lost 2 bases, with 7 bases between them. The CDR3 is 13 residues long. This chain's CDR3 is CASSFERNYGYTF. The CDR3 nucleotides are TGTGCCAGCAGCTTTGAGCGGAACTATGGCTACACCTTC.

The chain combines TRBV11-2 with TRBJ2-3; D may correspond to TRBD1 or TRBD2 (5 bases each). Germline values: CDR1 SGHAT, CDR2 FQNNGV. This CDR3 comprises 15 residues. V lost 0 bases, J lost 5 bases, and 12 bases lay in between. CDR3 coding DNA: TGTGCCAGCAGCTTAGAAAGCGGTGGGGGAGATACGCAGTATTTT. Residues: CASSLESGGGDTQYF.

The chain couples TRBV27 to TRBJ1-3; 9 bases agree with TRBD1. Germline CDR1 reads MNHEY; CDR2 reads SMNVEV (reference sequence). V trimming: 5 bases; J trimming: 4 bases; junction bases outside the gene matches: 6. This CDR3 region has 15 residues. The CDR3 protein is CASSAQGAGGNTIYF. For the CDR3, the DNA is TGTGCCAGCAGTGCACAGGGGGCTGGCGGAAACACCATATATTTT.

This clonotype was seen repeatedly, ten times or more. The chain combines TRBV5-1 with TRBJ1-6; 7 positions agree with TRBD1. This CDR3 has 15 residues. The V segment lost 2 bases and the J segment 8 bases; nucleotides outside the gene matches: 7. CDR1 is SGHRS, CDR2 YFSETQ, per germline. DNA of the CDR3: TGCGCCAGCAGCTTTTTTCCAGGGGGAGATTCACCCCTCCACTTT. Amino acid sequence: CASSFFPGGDSPLHF.

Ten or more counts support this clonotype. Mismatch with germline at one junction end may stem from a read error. The chain's CDR3 is CASGEYNEQFF. For the CDR3, the DNA is TGTGCCAGCGGCGAATACAATGAGCAGTTCTTC. This rearrangement joins TRBV5-1 to TRBJ2-1, with a weak D call TRBD2 (5 bases). Germline loops: CDR1 SGHRS, CDR2 YFSETQ. The CDR3 runs to 11 residues.

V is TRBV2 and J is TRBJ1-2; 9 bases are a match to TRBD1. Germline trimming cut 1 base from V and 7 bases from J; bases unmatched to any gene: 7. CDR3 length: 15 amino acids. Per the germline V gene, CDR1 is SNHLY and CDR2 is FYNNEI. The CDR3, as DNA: TGTGCCAGCAGTGAAGACCGGGACAGGGAATCTGGCTACACCTTC. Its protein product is CASSEDRDRESGYTF.

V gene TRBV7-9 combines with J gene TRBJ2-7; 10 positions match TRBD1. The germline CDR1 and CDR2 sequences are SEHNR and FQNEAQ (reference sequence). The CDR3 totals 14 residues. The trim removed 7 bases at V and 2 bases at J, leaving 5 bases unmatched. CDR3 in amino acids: CASTPTGGPYEQYF. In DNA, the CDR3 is TGTGCCAGCACCCCGACAGGGGGCCCCTACGAGCAGTACTTC.

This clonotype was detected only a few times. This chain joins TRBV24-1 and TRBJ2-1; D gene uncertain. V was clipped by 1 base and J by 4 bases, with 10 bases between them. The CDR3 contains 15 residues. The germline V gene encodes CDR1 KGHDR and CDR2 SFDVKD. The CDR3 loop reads CATSDFPGSYNEQFF. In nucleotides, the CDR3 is TGTGCCACCAGTGATTTCCCCGGATCATACAATGAGCAGTTCTTC.

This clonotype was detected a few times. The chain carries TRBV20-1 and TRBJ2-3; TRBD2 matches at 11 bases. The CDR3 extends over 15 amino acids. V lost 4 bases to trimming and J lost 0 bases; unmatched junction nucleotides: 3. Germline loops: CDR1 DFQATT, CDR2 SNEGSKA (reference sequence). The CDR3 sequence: CSATGLAGSTDTQYF. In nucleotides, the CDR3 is TGCAGTGCTACCGGACTAGCGGGCAGCACAGATACGCAGTATTTT.

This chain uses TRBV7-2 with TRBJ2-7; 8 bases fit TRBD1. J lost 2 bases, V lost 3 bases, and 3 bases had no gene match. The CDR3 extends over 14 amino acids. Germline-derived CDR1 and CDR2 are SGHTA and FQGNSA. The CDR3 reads CASSFIQGAYEQYF. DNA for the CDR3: TGTGCCAGCAGCTTCATACAGGGGGCCTACGAGCAGTACTTC.

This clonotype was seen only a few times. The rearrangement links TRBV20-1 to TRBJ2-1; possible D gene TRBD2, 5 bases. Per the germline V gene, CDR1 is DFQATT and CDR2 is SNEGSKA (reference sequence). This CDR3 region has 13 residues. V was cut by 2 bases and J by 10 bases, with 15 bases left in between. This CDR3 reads CSARRTAGGEQFF. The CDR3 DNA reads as TGCAGTGCTAGACGAACCGCGGGCGGGGAGCAGTTCTTC.

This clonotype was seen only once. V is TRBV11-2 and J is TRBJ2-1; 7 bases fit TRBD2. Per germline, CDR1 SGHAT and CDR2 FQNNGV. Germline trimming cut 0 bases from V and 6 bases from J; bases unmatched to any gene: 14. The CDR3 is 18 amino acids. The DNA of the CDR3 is TGTGCCAGCAGCTTAGAGTCGGGGTGGCTAGCGGCGGGCAATGAGCAGTTCTTC. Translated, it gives CASSLESGWLAAGNEQFF.

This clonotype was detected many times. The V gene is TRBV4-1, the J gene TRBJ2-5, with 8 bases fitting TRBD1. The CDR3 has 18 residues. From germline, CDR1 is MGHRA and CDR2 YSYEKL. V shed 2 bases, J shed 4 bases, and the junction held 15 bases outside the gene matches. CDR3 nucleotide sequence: TGCGCCAGCAGCCAAAAAAGGAATAGACAGGGGAGCGGAGAGACCCAGTACTTC. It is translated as CASSQKRNRQGSGETQYF.

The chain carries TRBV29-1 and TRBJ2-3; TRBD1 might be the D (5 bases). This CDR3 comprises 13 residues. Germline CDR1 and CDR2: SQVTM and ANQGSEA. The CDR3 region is CGSFDSYTDTQYF. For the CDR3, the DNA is TGCGGAAGCTTCGACAGCTACACAGATACGCAGTATTTT.

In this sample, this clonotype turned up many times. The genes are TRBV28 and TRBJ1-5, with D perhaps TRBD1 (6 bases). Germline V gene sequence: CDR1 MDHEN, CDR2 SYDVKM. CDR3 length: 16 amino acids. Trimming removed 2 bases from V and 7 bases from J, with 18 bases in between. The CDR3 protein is CASSLPGQTSEQPQHF. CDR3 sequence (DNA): TGTGCCAGCAGTTTACCCGGACAGACCTCCGAGCAGCCCCAGCATTTT.

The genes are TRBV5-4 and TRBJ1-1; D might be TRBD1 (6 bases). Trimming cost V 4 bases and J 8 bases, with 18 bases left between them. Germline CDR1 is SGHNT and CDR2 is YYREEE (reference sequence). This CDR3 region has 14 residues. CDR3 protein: CASSPRDTKAEAFF. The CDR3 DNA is TGTGCCAGCAGCCCCCGGGACACAAAAGCGGAAGCTTTCTTT.

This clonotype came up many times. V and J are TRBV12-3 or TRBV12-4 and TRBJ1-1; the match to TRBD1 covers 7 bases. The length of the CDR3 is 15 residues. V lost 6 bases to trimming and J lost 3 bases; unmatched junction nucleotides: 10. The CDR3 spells CASSPHRGRHTEAFF. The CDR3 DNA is TGTGCCAGCAGCCCTCACAGGGGAAGGCACACTGAAGCTTTCTTT.

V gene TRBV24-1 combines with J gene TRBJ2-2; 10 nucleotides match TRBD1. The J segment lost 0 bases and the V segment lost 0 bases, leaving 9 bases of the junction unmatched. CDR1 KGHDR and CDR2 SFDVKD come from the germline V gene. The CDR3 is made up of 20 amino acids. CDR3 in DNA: TGTGCCACCAGTGATTTGGACGACAGGGGGCCTGCTTCGAACACCGGGGAGCTGTTTTTT. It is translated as CATSDLDDRGPASNTGELFF.

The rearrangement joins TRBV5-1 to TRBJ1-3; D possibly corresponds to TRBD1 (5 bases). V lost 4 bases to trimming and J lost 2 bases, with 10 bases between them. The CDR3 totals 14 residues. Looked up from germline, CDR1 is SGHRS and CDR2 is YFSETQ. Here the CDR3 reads CASSPGGAGNTIYF. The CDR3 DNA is TGCGCCAGCAGCCCTGGGGGAGCTGGAAACACCATATATTTT.

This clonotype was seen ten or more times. The CDR3, as DNA: TGTGCCAGCAGTTCATCAGGGGGCCCCCAGTTCTTC. Translated, it gives CASSSSGGPQFF. V usage is TRBV12-3 or TRBV12-4 and J usage is TRBJ2-1, with 8 nucleotides matching TRBD1. Germline trimming cut 4 bases from V and 13 bases from J; bases unmatched to any gene: 6. This CDR3 region has 12 residues.

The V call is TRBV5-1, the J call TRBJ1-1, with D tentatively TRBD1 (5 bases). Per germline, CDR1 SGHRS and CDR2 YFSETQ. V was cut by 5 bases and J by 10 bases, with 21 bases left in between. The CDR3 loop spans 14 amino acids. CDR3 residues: CASRPTGTDSRAFF. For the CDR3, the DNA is TGCGCCAGCAGGCCAACTGGGACCGACTCTCGAGCTTTCTTT.

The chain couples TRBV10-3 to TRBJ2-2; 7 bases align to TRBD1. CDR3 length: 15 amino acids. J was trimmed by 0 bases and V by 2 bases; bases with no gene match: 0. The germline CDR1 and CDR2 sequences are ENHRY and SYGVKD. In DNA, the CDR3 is TGTGCCATCAGTGAGACAGGGGCGAACACCGGGGAGCTGTTTTTT. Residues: CAISETGANTGELFF.

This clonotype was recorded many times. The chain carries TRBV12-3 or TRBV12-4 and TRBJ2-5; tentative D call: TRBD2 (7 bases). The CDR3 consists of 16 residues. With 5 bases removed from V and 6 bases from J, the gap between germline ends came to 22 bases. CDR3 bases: TGTGCCAGCAGTCCGGAGCTAGGGGGAGGGCCAAAGACCCAGTACTTC. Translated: CASSPELGGGPKTQYF.

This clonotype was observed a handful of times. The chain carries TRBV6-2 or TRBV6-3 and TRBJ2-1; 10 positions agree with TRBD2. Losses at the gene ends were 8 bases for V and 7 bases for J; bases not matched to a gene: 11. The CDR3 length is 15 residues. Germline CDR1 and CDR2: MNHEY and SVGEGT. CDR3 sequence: CASWYGVAGGNEQFF. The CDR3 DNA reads TGTGCCAGCTGGTATGGGGTAGCGGGAGGAAATGAGCAGTTCTTC.

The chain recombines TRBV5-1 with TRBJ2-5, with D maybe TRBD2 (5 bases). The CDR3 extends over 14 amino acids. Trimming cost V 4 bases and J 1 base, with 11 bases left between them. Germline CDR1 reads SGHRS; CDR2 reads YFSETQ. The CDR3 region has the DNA TGCGCCAGCAGCGGCCCGGGGTTCCAAGAGACCCAGTACTTC. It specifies CASSGPGFQETQYF.